This T cell receptor (beta chain) was identified in a study of T cell responses to AZD1222 COVID-19 vaccine. Study-wide findings and caveats: Repertoire sampling was restricted to post-peak T cell response timepoints. Most donors were white British and more were female, and clonal diversity was possibly underestimated.

Pooled samples include second doses given at about 4 or 12 weeks. As concerns this clone: No antigen is known for it.

The CDR3 is 12 residues long. CDR1 and CDR2 from the germline V gene are DFQATT and SNEGSKA (reference sequence). The V gene lost 3 bases and the J gene lost 6 bases, with 8 bases spanning the gap. Sequencing used immunoSEQ multiplex PCR; TCRdb keeps in-frame clones, though not all of them. The sample has some 150,000 clones, 75% to 95% seen once. This chain joins TRBV20-1 and TRBJ2-2; D gene uncertain. The TCR was taken from an adult who received the AZD1222 COVID-19 vaccine. The specimen was peripheral blood, collected 28 days after the second AZD1222 dose. For the CDR3, the DNA is TGCAGTGCTAGTCGGTCGGCCGGGGAGCTGTTTTTT. Translating it yields CSASRSAGELFF.